The clone carrying this T cell receptor beta chain was picked up many times. This specimen comes from a study of T-cell memory formation after mild COVID-19. Via MiXCR, TCRdb re-called the 5' RACE reads, giving one row per CDR3 protein. This sample carries 40,000 to 60,000 distinct CDR3 sequences, around 7% of them seen once, and the ten largest clones take 1.4%. The length of the CDR3 is 14 residues. Germline-derived CDR1 and CDR2 are SGHRS and YFSETQ. The V end lost 6 bases, the J end lost 2 bases, and 13 bases lay between the germline ends. This receptor was identified in a man aged 18 to 29 who had mild COVID-19 (a few samples of this study predate the infection). Cell type and time point are not known. Sequencing input: PBMCs or a T cell subset sorted from them (not recorded which). This chain connects TRBV5-1 to TRBJ2-3; D is unclear. For the CDR3, the DNA is TGCGCCAGCACCACCCGGCAGTACACAGATACGCAGTATTTT. This translates into CASTTRQYTDTQYF.